These 25 T cell receptor beta chains were all obtained from the same sample, sequenced in a study of brain T cells in children with intractable seizures. The assay was immunoSEQ multiplex PCR, and TCRdb's table has in-frame clones only and misses some. The sample lists about 340,000 clones, nearly 95% seen once, with 5% to 7% in the top ten. As to time point: blood from clinic visit 5 months post-surgery; TSC patient then seizure free. Sequencing used peripheral blood, obtained approximately 5 months after surgery. Receptors originate from a boy younger than two with tuberous sclerosis and intractable seizures.

This chain's CDR3 is CASSRREFTEAFF. As DNA, the CDR3 is TGTGCCAGCAGCCGACGGGAGTTCACTGAAGCTTTCTTT. The chain carries TRBV3-1 (or the pseudogene TRBV3-2) and TRBJ1-1; no definite D call. CDR3 length equals 13 residues. V lost 4 bases to trimming and J lost 4 bases, with 10 bases between them. Germline CDR1 reads LGHDT; CDR2 reads YNNKEL (reference sequence).

V and J are TRBV4-1 and TRBJ2-1, with D perhaps TRBD1 (5 bases). CDR1 is MGHRA, CDR2 YSYEKL, per germline. Trimming pared 3 bases from V and 8 bases from J, leaving 14 bases between. The CDR3 covers 14 residues. The CDR3 nucleotides read TGCGCCAGCAGCCAGTGGGGCGGCGGCGATGAGCAGTTCTTC. It codes for CASSQWGGGDEQFF.

This clone has only a few counts. The chain couples TRBV5-4 to TRBJ1-6; 7 bases are a match to TRBD1. The V gene end was trimmed by 2 bases and the J gene end by 10 bases; junction bases not matched to a gene: 6. Germline-derived CDR1 and CDR2 are SGHNT and YYREEE (reference sequence). CDR3 size: 14 residues. The CDR3 loop is CASSFKGGGSPLHF. The CDR3 nucleotides are TGTGCCAGCAGCTTTAAAGGGGGCGGGTCACCCCTCCACTTT. Variable domain in full (rest from reference TRBV5-4 and TRBJ1-6): ETGVTQSPTHLIKTRGQQVTLRCSSQSGHNTVSWYQQALGQGPQFIFQYYREEENGRGNFPPRFSGLQFPNYSSELNVNALELDDSALYLCASSFKGGGSPLHFGNGTRLTVT.

CDR3 protein: CASSGGSGKAYEQYF. The CDR3 coding sequence is TGTGCCAGCAGCGGAGGAAGCGGGAAAGCGTACGAGCAGTACTTC. The V and J genes are TRBV9 and TRBJ2-7; 7 nucleotides line up with TRBD2. CDR3 length: 15 residues. Germline trimming cut 3 bases from V and 4 bases from J; bases unmatched to any gene: 10. CDR1 and CDR2 from the germline V gene are SGDLS and YYNGEE.

The chain joins TRBV5-4 to TRBJ2-3, with D possibly matching TRBD1 (6 bases). V was shortened by 4 bases and J by 5 bases, with 11 bases between the two germline ends. Germline V CDR1 and CDR2: SGHNT, YYREEE (reference sequence). The CDR3 totals 13 residues. The CDR3 sequence: CASSDPQGDTQYF. CDR3 nucleotide sequence: TGTGCCAGCAGCGATCCACAGGGAGATACGCAGTATTTT.

This sequence joins TRBV3-1 (or the pseudogene TRBV3-2) and TRBJ2-1; TRBD2 aligns across 11 bases. This CDR3 has 18 residues. From germline, CDR1 is LGHDT and CDR2 YNNKEL (reference sequence). V lost 1 base to trimming and J lost 0 bases; unmatched junction nucleotides: 5. The CDR3 DNA sequence: TGTGCCAGCAGCCAAGGGACTAGCGGGTACAGCTCCTACAATGAGCAGTTCTTC. Translating it yields CASSQGTSGYSSYNEQFF.

The chain uses TRBV5-6 and TRBJ1-1, with D maybe TRBD1 (6 bases). Germline loops: CDR1 SGHDT, CDR2 YYEEEE. The CDR3 is made up of 13 amino acids. The V end lost 4 bases, the J end lost 4 bases, and 11 bases lay between the germline ends. CDR3 in amino acids: CASSPMGATEAFF. CDR3 sequence (DNA): TGTGCCAGCAGCCCTATGGGGGCCACTGAAGCTTTCTTT.

V usage is TRBV7-2 and J usage is TRBJ2-7, with 13 bases identical to TRBD2. V lost 4 bases and J lost 0; bases outside the gene matches: 0. The CDR3 runs 15 residues. In germline, CDR1 is SGHTA, CDR2 FQGNSA. The CDR3 protein is CASSWTSGSSYEQYF. CDR3 in DNA: TGTGCCAGCAGCTGGACTAGCGGGAGCTCCTACGAGCAGTACTTC. Complete variable domain (other parts from reference TRBV7-2 and TRBJ2-7): GAGVSQSPSNKVTEKGKDVELRCDPISGHTALYWYRQSLGQGLEFLIYFQGNSAPDKSGLPSDRFSAERTGGSVSTLTIQRTQQEDSAVYLCASSWTSGSSYEQYFGPGTRLTVT.

The genes are TRBV7-9 and TRBJ2-1, with TRBD1 matching 12 bases. There are 15 residues in the CDR3. J lost 6 bases, V lost 4 bases, and 4 bases had no gene match. Germline V gene sequence: CDR1 SEHNR, CDR2 FQNEAQ (reference sequence). The CDR3 DNA follows: TGTGCCAGCAGCTCCGGGACAGGGGGCCTCAATGAGCAGTTCTTC. It translates to CASSSGTGGLNEQFF.

V and J are TRBV19 and TRBJ2-7; the match to TRBD1 covers 8 bases. This CDR3 spans 15 amino acids. V gave up 4 bases and J gave up 2 bases; unmatched junction bases: 7. Germline V gives CDR1 LNHDA, CDR2 SQIVND (reference sequence). The CDR3 region is CASSTRPGQAYEQYF. For the CDR3, the DNA is TGTGCCAGTAGTACCAGACCGGGACAGGCCTACGAGCAGTACTTC.

The J gene is TRBJ2-7, the V gene TRBV7-2, with 11 bases that match TRBD2. The CDR3 is 15 residues long. J was trimmed by 4 bases and V by 3 bases; bases with no gene match: 5. Germline loops: CDR1 SGHTA, CDR2 FQGNSA. CDR3 coding DNA: TGTGCCAGCAGCTTGCTAGCGGGGGGTTTGTACGAGCAGTACTTC. It codes for CASSLLAGGLYEQYF. The full variable domain, with the rest looked up from reference TRBV7-2 and TRBJ2-7, is GAGVSQSPSNKVTEKGKDVELRCDPISGHTALYWYRQSLGQGLEFLIYFQGNSAPDKSGLPSDRFSAERTGGSVSTLTIQRTQQEDSAVYLCASSLLAGGLYEQYFGPGTRLTVT.

The chain uses TRBV25-1 and TRBJ1-1; D remains unclear. Trimming took 6 bases from V and 4 from J, leaving 15 bases between them. The germline CDR1 and CDR2 sequences are MGHDK and SYGVNS. CDR3 length equals 14 residues. The CDR3 is CASSDHSPSTEAFF. DNA of the CDR3: TGTGCCAGCAGCGATCACTCTCCGAGCACTGAAGCTTTCTTT. Based on the CDR3 plus reference TRBV25-1 and TRBJ1-1, the full variable domain is EADIYQTPRYLVIGTGKKITLECSQTMGHDKMYWYQQDPGMELHLIHYSYGVNSTEKGDLSSESTVSRIRTEHFPLTLESARPSHTSQYLCASSDHSPSTEAFFGQGTRLTVV.

This CDR3 is CASSLEAAFGNGYTF. DNA of the CDR3: TGTGCCAGCAGCTTAGAGGCCGCTTTTGGCAATGGCTACACCTTC. J is TRBJ1-2 and V is TRBV13, with unresolved D. The CDR3 is 15 residues long. Germline V gene lookup returns CDR1 PRHDT and CDR2 FYEKMQ (reference sequence). V was cut by 1 base and J by 6 bases, with 15 bases left in between. Together with reference TRBV13 and TRBJ1-2, the CDR3 gives the full variable domain: AAGVIQSPRHLIKEKRETATLKCYPIPRHDTVYWYQQGPGQDPQFLISFYEKMQSDKGSIPDRFSAQQFSDYHSELNMSSLELGDSALYFCASSLEAAFGNGYTFGSGTRLTVV.

This chain connects TRBV11-2 to TRBJ2-7; D is perhaps TRBD2 (5 bases). Germline lookup yields CDR1 SGHAT and CDR2 FQNNGV. This CDR3 has 17 residues. V was cut by 2 bases and J by 0 bases, with 17 bases left in between. Here the CDR3 DNA reads TGTGCCAGCAGCTTAATGAGGATCACTGGGAGCTCCTACGAGCAGTACTTC. Amino acids: CASSLMRITGSSYEQYF.

This rearrangement joins TRBV7-2 to TRBJ2-2; 10 bases are shared with TRBD2. The CDR3 sequence is 17 residues long. V shed 0 bases and J 3 bases; nucleotides not matched to a gene: 4. Germline V gives CDR1 SGHTA, CDR2 FQGNSA. CDR3 amino acids: CASSLAASGGDTGELFF. The CDR3, as DNA: TGTGCCAGCAGCTTAGCTGCTAGCGGGGGTGACACCGGGGAGCTGTTTTTT.

The V and J genes are TRBV7-9 and TRBJ1-3; D unresolved. V was clipped by 8 bases and J by 1 base, with 9 bases between them. The CDR3 extends over 13 amino acids. Germline values: CDR1 SEHNR, CDR2 FQNEAQ (reference sequence). The CDR3 is CASDEWSGNTIYF. CDR3 DNA: TGTGCCAGCGACGAATGGTCTGGAAACACCATATATTTT.

The CDR3 DNA reads as TGTGCCAGCTTTGGCGCGACAGGCACATCCACCCACGAGCAGTACTTC. This codes for CASFGATGTSTHEQYF. This chain joins TRBV2 and TRBJ2-7; D is possibly TRBD1 (6 bases). Trimming removed 8 bases from V and 5 bases from J, with 25 bases in between. Germline V lookup: CDR1 SNHLY, CDR2 FYNNEI. This CDR3 has 16 amino acids.

The chain recombines TRBV7-3 with TRBJ2-1; 9 bases are a match to TRBD1. This CDR3 contains 17 residues. V was pared by 5 bases and J by 0 bases, with 8 bases of the junction left unmatched. CDR1 and CDR2 from the germline V gene are SGHTA and FQGTGA. CDR3 in amino acids: CASSPRDRASSYNEQFF. CDR3 sequence (DNA): TGTGCCAGCAGCCCAAGGGACAGGGCATCCTCCTACAATGAGCAGTTCTTC.

The table lists this clone with a few counts. The chain employs TRBV6-4 and TRBJ1-3; no firm D call. The CDR3 loop spans 13 amino acids. CDR1 is MRHNA, CDR2 SNTAGT, per germline. V was shortened by 4 bases and J by 0 bases, with 4 bases between the two germline ends. CDR3 in amino acids: CASSGHSGNTIYF. For the CDR3, the DNA is TGTGCCAGCAGTGGACACTCTGGAAACACCATATATTTT.

The V and J genes are TRBV10-2 and TRBJ2-3; 13 nucleotides agree with TRBD2. This CDR3 contains 15 residues. The germline gives CDR1 WSHSY, CDR2 SAAADI. V shed 3 bases, J shed 4 bases, and the junction held 1 base outside the gene matches. The CDR3 sequence is CASSETSGGADTQYF. The DNA of the CDR3 is TGCGCCAGCAGTGAAACTAGCGGGGGGGCAGATACGCAGTATTTT.

The CDR3 reads CASSRIRTGNTEAFF. The CDR3 DNA follows: TGTGCCAGCAGCCGAATAAGGACAGGGAACACTGAAGCTTTCTTT. The V and J genes are TRBV5-6 and TRBJ1-1; 7 bases line up with TRBD1. The CDR3 covers 15 residues. Per germline, CDR1 SGHDT and CDR2 YYEEEE. V was clipped by 4 bases and J by 1 base; unmatched bases: 7.

This clone has a single count. This chain links TRBV30 with TRBJ1-3; D is unresolved. Germline CDR1 is GTSNPN and CDR2 is SVGIG (reference sequence). This CDR3 is built from 14 residues. V was cut by 1 base and J by 0 bases, with 7 bases left in between. In DNA, the CDR3 is TGTGCCTGGAGTGACTGGTTCTCTGGAAACACCATATATTTT. It translates to CAWSDWFSGNTIYF.

The rearrangement uses TRBV6-5 and TRBJ2-1; the D is unclear. The CDR3 covers 16 residues. Germline values: CDR1 MNHEY, CDR2 SVGAGI. The germline V and J ends were trimmed by 0 bases and 7 bases, with 16 bases remaining between them. CDR3 bases: TGTGCCAGCAGTTACTCAGGTCCTCCGACGGAGAATGAGCAGTTCTTC. As protein: CASSYSGPPTENEQFF.

The rearrangement joins TRBV6-5 to TRBJ2-7; 7 bases line up with TRBD1. CDR3 length equals 15 residues. Germline V lookup: CDR1 MNHEY, CDR2 SVGAGI. V was clipped by 0 bases and J by 0 bases; unmatched bases: 2. CDR3 residues: CASSYSPGGSYEQYF. CDR3 coding DNA: TGTGCCAGCAGTTACTCGCCAGGGGGCTCCTACGAGCAGTACTTC.

The gene calls are TRBV27 and TRBJ2-2, with 7 bases fitting TRBD2. The V gene's germline CDR1 is MNHEY and CDR2 SMNVEV (reference sequence). V shed 6 bases, J shed 0 bases, and the junction held 7 bases outside the gene matches. The CDR3 runs 16 residues. The CDR3 nucleotides read TGTGCCAGCAGGCGGTGGAGCGGGACGAACACCGGGGAGCTGTTTTTT. This gives the protein CASRRWSGTNTGELFF.